Shown below are 18 T cell receptor beta chains from a single sample sequenced in a study of cytomegalovirus exposure and HLA in healthy donors. The PCR used 60 Vbeta and 13 Jbeta primers. Sequenced by immunoSEQ multiplex PCR; TCRdb stores in-frame clones only, minus some. The sample holds 130,000 to 150,000 clones, 70% to 85% seen once. The sample comprised PBMCs. The receptors were gathered from a man aged 35-49 years in good health and CMV-seropositive.

This clone was seen once. The CDR3 DNA follows: TGTGCCAGCAGCTTTTTGAGGCTAGCGGGAGATAGACGGGCCAAAAACATTCAGTACTTC. The encoded protein is CASSFLRLAGDRRAKNIQYF. V gene TRBV11-3 combines with J gene TRBJ2-4; 10 positions agree with TRBD2. Germline assignment: CDR1 SGHNT and CDR2 YENEEA. V lost 3 bases, J lost 1 base, and 15 bases stayed unmatched. CDR3 length: 20 amino acids.

The rearrangement joins TRBV5-1 to TRBJ1-2; possibly TRBD1 for D (5 bases). Trimming left V 0 bases short and J 3 bases short, with 9 bases between. The germline gives CDR1 SGHRS, CDR2 YFSETQ. The CDR3 totals 14 residues. The CDR3 region has the DNA TGCGCCAGCAGCTTGGCAGGGTTTGACTATGGCTACACCTTC. Translated, it gives CASSLAGFDYGYTF.

For this clone: Other DNA sequences in this sample translate to the same CDR3. V is TRBV5-1 and J is TRBJ2-5, with 8 nucleotides matching TRBD1. Germline loops: CDR1 SGHRS, CDR2 YFSETQ. The CDR3 sequence is 13 residues long. V lost 0 bases and J lost 5; bases outside the gene matches: 0. CDR3 sequence reads: CASSLGQGETQYF. The CDR3 DNA is TGCGCCAGCAGCTTGGGACAGGGGGAGACCCAGTACTTC.

The rearrangement uses TRBV30 and TRBJ1-3; D perhaps matches TRBD1 (5 bases). Trimming removed 4 bases at V and 3 bases at J, with 19 bases between. The germline gives CDR1 GTSNPN, CDR2 SVGIG (reference sequence). The CDR3 has 16 residues. CDR3 in amino acids: CAWTLGGAALGNTIYF. Here the CDR3 DNA reads TGTGCCTGGACACTTGGCGGGGCCGCTCTTGGAAACACCATATATTTT.

This rearrangement joins TRBV30 to TRBJ1-3; maybe TRBD1 (5 bases). The CDR3 extends over 14 amino acids. V was trimmed by 8 bases and J by 0 bases, leaving 14 bases between them. Looked up from germline, CDR1 is GTSNPN and CDR2 is SVGIG (reference sequence). CDR3 bases: TGTGCCGGGACTAGGGAGAGCTCTGGAAACACCATATATTTT. Residues: CAGTRESSGNTIYF.

A remark on this clone: The CDR3 end shows no conserved phenylalanine or tryptophan, and so a read error is likely. The rearrangement uses TRBV5-4 and TRBJ2-7; 9 bases line up with TRBD1. The V gene's germline CDR1 is SGHNT and CDR2 YYREEE (reference sequence). V lost 4 bases, J lost 2 bases, and 7 bases stayed unmatched. The CDR3 sequence is 15 residues long. CDR3 coding DNA: TGTGCCAGCAGCAGCACAGGGGGCCCAACCTACGAGCAGTACCTC. It yields the protein CASSSTGGPTYEQYL.

The chain links TRBV21-1 to TRBJ1-5; no check of the table's D call, TRBD1, against the DNA was made. TRBV21-1 is marked as a pseudogene. The CDR3 extends over 15 amino acids. The CDR3: CASSKEWDNNQPQHF. For the CDR3, the DNA is TGTGCCAGCAGCAAAGAATGGGACAACAATCAGCCCCAGCATTTT.

This clone came up once. This CDR3 is CAISDRQDSNQPQHF. The CDR3 DNA sequence: TGTGCCATCAGTGATAGACAGGATAGCAATCAGCCCCAGCATTTT. The chain uses TRBV10-3 and TRBJ1-5; a possible D gene is TRBD1 (6 bases). The CDR3 is 15 residues long. Trimming left V 3 bases short and J 0 bases short, with 9 bases between. Germline V lookup: CDR1 ENHRY, CDR2 SYGVKD.

In its sample, this clone was seen once. The rearrangement joins TRBV9 to TRBJ1-3; D is ambiguous. This CDR3 has 15 amino acids. V lost 4 bases and J 2 bases, leaving 13 bases between the germline ends. Germline CDR1 reads SGDLS; CDR2 reads YYNGEE. The CDR3: CASSRRGFAGNTIYF. CDR3 nucleotides: TGTGCCAGCAGCCGGAGAGGCTTTGCTGGAAACACCATATATTTT. Full variable domain (rest looked up from reference TRBV9 and TRBJ1-3): DSGVTQTPKHLITATGQRVTLRCSPRSGDLSVYWYQQSLDQGLQFLIQYYNGEERAKGNILERFSAQQFPDLHSELNLSSLELGDSALYFCASSRRGFAGNTIYFGEGSWLTVV.

This rearrangement joins TRBV11-3 to TRBJ2-1; 8 positions agree with TRBD1. Germline loops: CDR1 SGHNT, CDR2 YENEEA. The J segment lost 0 bases and the V segment lost 5 bases, leaving 6 bases of the junction unmatched. CDR3 size: 16 residues. The CDR3 sequence is CASSVLQGDSYNEQFF. In DNA, the CDR3 is TGTGCCAGCAGCGTCCTACAGGGGGACTCCTACAATGAGCAGTTCTTC.

This chain connects TRBV2 to TRBJ2-3, with 7 bases that match TRBD1. The length of the CDR3 is 15 residues. Germline CDR1 and CDR2: SNHLY and FYNNEI. The V and J ends lost 1 base and 4 bases, in that order; junction bases with no gene match: 5. The CDR3 protein is CASSEEGQDSDTQYF. The CDR3 DNA is TGTGCCAGCAGTGAAGAAGGACAGGATTCAGATACGCAGTATTTT. The full variable domain, with the rest looked up from reference TRBV2 and TRBJ2-3, is EPEVTQTPSHQVTQMGQEVILRCVPISNHLYFYWYRQILGQKVEFLVSFYNNEISEKSEIFDDQFSVERPDGSNFTLKIRSTKLEDSAMYFCASSEEGQDSDTQYFGPGTRLTVL.

This rearrangement joins TRBV6-1 to TRBJ1-1, with 8 bases fitting TRBD1. Trimming removed 4 bases from V and 4 bases from J; junction bases left unmatched: 8. Germline CDR1 and CDR2: MNHNS and SASEGT. The CDR3 is made up of 15 amino acids. The CDR3, as DNA: TGTGCCAGCAGTGCACGTGACAGGGGCAGCACTGAAGCTTTCTTT. Translation gives CASSARDRGSTEAFF.

This clone was detected once. This chain connects TRBV7-2 to TRBJ2-5; possibly TRBD2 for D (6 bases). The CDR3 spans 16 residues. Germline CDR1 and CDR2: SGHTA and FQGNSA. V dropped 4 bases and J dropped 5 bases, with 20 bases sitting between them. The CDR3 loop reads CASSSQPGLIGETQYF. The CDR3 region has the DNA TGTGCCAGCAGCTCCCAACCGGGACTGATAGGGGAGACCCAGTACTTC.

The CDR3 nucleotides read TGTGCCAGCAGTATGGACAGGGGCGTCGGGGACGAGCAGTACTTC. Amino acids: CASSMDRGVGDEQYF. J is TRBJ2-7 and V is TRBV2; TRBD1 aligns across 9 bases. Germline lookup yields CDR1 SNHLY and CDR2 FYNNEI. V trimming: 5 bases; J trimming: 5 bases; junction bases outside the gene matches: 10. The CDR3 spans 15 residues.

This clone was seen just once. This rearrangement joins TRBV5-6 to TRBJ1-2, with D possibly TRBD1 on 6 matching bases. V shed 5 bases and J shed 2 bases, with 10 bases lying between them. The CDR3 has 13 residues. Germline V lookup: CDR1 SGHDT, CDR2 YYEEEE. DNA of the CDR3: TGTGCCAGCAGGCCCGGACAGAACTATGGCTACACCTTC. Translation gives CASRPGQNYGYTF.

The V gene is TRBV5-1, the J gene TRBJ1-5; D remains unclear. This CDR3 region has 13 residues. CDR1 and CDR2 from the germline V gene are SGHRS and YFSETQ. Trimming cost V 1 base and J 2 bases, with 4 bases left between them. The CDR3 DNA is TGCGCCAGCAGCTTGTCTGGCAATCAGCCCCAGCATTTT. Its translation: CASSLSGNQPQHF.

The rearrangement links TRBV25-1 to TRBJ1-1; D not certain. The V gene lost 4 bases and the J gene lost 13 bases, with 16 bases spanning the gap. The CDR3 consists of 12 residues. Germline CDR1 reads MGHDK; CDR2 reads SYGVNS. CDR3 sequence reads: CASSGGHHENFF. The CDR3 DNA reads TGTGCCAGCAGTGGAGGCCACCATGAGAATTTCTTT.

This clone was counted between two and nine times. The chain combines TRBV5-1 with TRBJ1-1; D is unresolved. CDR1 and CDR2 from the germline V gene are SGHRS and YFSETQ. The CDR3 extends over 13 amino acids. V dropped 5 bases and J dropped 6 bases, with 14 bases sitting between them. DNA for the CDR3: TGCGCCAGCAGGTCCCTCGAGGTGGCTGAAGCTTTCTTT. Translated, it gives CASRSLEVAEAFF.